The following is a TCR beta chain sequence with its context. Its antigen is not identified. This entry comes from a study of siplizumab effects on memory and regulatory T cells. The CDR3 extends over 15 amino acids. Germline CDR1 is LNHDA and CDR2 is SQIVND (reference sequence). With 7 bases clipped from V and 3 bases from J, the junction kept 7 bases outside the gene matches. Study findings and constraints: In unstimulated cells, naive T cells appeared more diverse than memory T cells and seemed major alloresponse contributors. Mean Treg-derived proportions of mappable alloreactive CD4+ clones were less than 75% for siplizumab and roughly 27% for controls.

TCRdb's table, derived via immunoSEQ multiplex PCR, lists solely in-frame clones and lacks some. Of 87,000 or so clones in the sample, around 89% are singletons; the top ten hold 15%. The receptor was derived from a human donor in good health. This sequence joins TRBV19 and TRBJ2-2, with TRBD2 matching over 8 bases. Input material: CD4+ T cells sorted from blood. The CDR3 sequence: CASTSSGFYTGELFF. The CDR3 bases are TGTGCCAGTACTTCTAGCGGGTTTTACACCGGGGAGCTGTTTTTT.